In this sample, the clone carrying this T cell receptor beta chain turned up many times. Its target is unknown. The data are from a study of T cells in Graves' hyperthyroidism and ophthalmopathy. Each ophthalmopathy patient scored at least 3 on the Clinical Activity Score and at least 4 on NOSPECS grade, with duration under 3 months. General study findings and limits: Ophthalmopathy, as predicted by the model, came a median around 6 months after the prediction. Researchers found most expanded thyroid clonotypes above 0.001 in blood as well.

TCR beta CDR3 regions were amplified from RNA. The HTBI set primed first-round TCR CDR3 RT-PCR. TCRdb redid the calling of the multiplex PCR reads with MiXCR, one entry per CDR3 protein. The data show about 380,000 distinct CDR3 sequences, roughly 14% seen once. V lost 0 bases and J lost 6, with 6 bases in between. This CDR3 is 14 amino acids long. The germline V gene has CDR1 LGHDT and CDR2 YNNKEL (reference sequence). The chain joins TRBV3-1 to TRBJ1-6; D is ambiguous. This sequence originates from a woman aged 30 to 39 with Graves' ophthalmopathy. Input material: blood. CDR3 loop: CASSQDLGNSPLHF. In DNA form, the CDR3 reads TGTGCCAGCAGCCAAGATCTTGGTAATTCACCCCTCCACTTT.